This TCR beta chain was identified in a study of graft-versus-host responses after intestinal transplantation. On the study more broadly: The recipients all started with anti-thymocyte globulin induction and then took tacrolimus and steroids for around three years.

In regard to this clone: Its target is not known.

Sequenced by immunoSEQ multiplex PCR; TCRdb stores in-frame clones only, minus some. This table holds tens of thousands of clones, approximately 94% found once. Germline CDR1 and CDR2: LNHNV and YYDKDF (reference sequence). This CDR3 has 11 amino acids. V lost 7 bases, J lost 5 bases, and 5 bases lay in between. Study observations and caveats: GvH clonotypes were identified within recipient marrow, with a subset emerging first in ileum or blood.

The chain recombines TRBV15 with TRBJ1-4; the D is unclear. This sequence was found in a human donor who received an intestinal transplant. The material sequenced was unstimulated CD8+ T cells sorted from spleen or lymph node cells, taken before intestinal transplant. The CDR3 spells CATTENEKLFF. In DNA, the CDR3 is TGTGCCACCACCGAGAATGAAAAACTGTTTTTT.